This TCR beta chain is from a study of early T cells in non-severe SARS-CoV-2 infection. Findings and limits, study-wide: There was a bias toward anti-spike CD8 responses in VDJdb matching, which missed private and CD4 specificities.

cDNA molecules, individually, were tagged with unique molecular identifiers. TCRdb re-derived calls from the 5' RACE reads in MiXCR, one entry per CDR3 protein. The table lists 35,000 to 45,000 distinct CDR3 sequences, roughly 7.9% of them singletons. Comment on this clonotype: What it binds is unknown.

The source was whole blood, collected at baseline. This TCR was sampled from an adult who was a healthcare worker with PCR-confirmed SARS-CoV-2 infection or an uninfected control (not recorded which).

The CDR3 sequence is CASSEGTALNEKLFF. CDR3 sequence (DNA): TGTGCCAGCAGTGAAGGGACAGCCCTTAATGAAAAACTGTTTTTT. The chain couples TRBV6-1 to TRBJ1-4, with a possible D match to TRBD1 (6 bases). The germline gives CDR1 MNHNS, CDR2 SASEGT. The CDR3 covers 15 residues. Trimming removed 1 base at V and 4 bases at J, with 10 bases between.